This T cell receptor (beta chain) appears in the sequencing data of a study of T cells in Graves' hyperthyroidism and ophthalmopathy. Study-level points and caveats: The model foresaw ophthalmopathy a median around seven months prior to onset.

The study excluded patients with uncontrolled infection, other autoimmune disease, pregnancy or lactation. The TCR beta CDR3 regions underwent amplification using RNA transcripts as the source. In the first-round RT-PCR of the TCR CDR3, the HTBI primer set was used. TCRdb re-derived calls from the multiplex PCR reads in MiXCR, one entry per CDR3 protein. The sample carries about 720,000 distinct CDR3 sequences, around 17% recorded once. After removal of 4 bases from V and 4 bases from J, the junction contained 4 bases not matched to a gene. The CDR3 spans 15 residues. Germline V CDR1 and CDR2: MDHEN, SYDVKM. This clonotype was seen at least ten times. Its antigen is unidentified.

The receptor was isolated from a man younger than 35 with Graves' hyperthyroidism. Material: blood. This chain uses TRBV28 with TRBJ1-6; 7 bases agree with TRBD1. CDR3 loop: CASSSLQGYNSPLHF. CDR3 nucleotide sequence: TGTGCCAGCAGTTCGCTACAGGGGTATAATTCACCCCTCCACTTT.